Following are 7 T cell receptor beta chains from one sample sequenced in a study of blood T cell repertoires in COVID-19. Some clones are missing from TCRdb's copy, which holds only in-frame ones; the method was immunoSEQ multiplex PCR. The repertoire consists of around 97,000 clones, with 89% occurring once and the leading ten covering more than 15%. Sequenced sample: peripheral blood. These receptors all stem from a woman of 80 years or more in a cohort sampled during active COVID-19.

This clone was recorded only once. The chain links TRBV18 to TRBJ2-2, with TRBD2 identical over 10 bases. Germline V CDR1 and CDR2: KGHSH, LQKENI. The CDR3 is 16 residues long. With V trimmed by 3 bases and J by 2 bases, 3 bases remained unmatched. The DNA of the CDR3 is TGTGCCAGCTCACCTATAGCGGGGGGCAACACCGGGGAGCTGTTTTTT. Its protein product is CASSPIAGGNTGELFF.

The chain uses TRBV28 and TRBJ2-3, with 8 bases aligning to TRBD2. The J segment lost 1 base and the V segment lost 6 bases, leaving 9 bases of the junction unmatched. The germline gives CDR1 MDHEN, CDR2 SYDVKM. CDR3 size: 16 residues. The CDR3 sequence is CASSPSGGRGTDTQYF. For the CDR3, the DNA is TGTGCCAGCAGCCCCAGCGGGGGAAGAGGCACAGATACGCAGTATTTT.

In its sample, this clone was seen once. The chain joins TRBV6-4 to TRBJ1-5; D unclear. Germline CDR1 and CDR2: MRHNA and SNTAGT. The germline V and J ends were trimmed by 2 bases and 4 bases, with 6 bases remaining between them. This CDR3 is built from 13 residues. CDR3 nucleotides: TGTGCCAGCAGTGACGGGCCAAATCAGCCCCAGCATTTT. This translates into CASSDGPNQPQHF.

This chain connects TRBV15 to TRBJ2-3; D is perhaps TRBD2 (6 bases). Germline values: CDR1 LNHNV, CDR2 YYDKDF (reference sequence). V was shortened by 1 base and J by 6 bases, with 17 bases between the two germline ends. The CDR3 has 16 residues. Here the CDR3 reads CATSRVEGEPGDTQYF. CDR3 DNA sequence: TGTGCCACCAGCAGAGTGGAGGGAGAGCCGGGGGATACGCAGTATTTT.

The CDR3 region has the DNA TGTGCCATCGCACAGGGGGACCAAGGGCCCCAGCATTTT. It is translated as CAIAQGDQGPQHF. This chain uses TRBV10-3 with TRBJ1-5, with 8 bases lining up with TRBD1. Germline V gives CDR1 ENHRY, CDR2 SYGVKD. The J segment lost 9 bases and the V segment lost 8 bases, leaving 9 bases of the junction unmatched. The CDR3 has 13 amino acids.

The chain has TRBV10-3 and TRBJ2-7; TRBD1 agrees at 9 bases. CDR1 and CDR2 from the germline V gene are ENHRY and SYGVKD. Germline trimming cut 6 bases from V and 6 bases from J; bases unmatched to any gene: 6. This CDR3 has 13 amino acids. DNA of the CDR3: TGTGCCATCAGGAGGGGACAGGGCTCCGAGCAGTACTTC. It codes for CAIRRGQGSEQYF.

The rearrangement joins TRBV7-8 to TRBJ2-1; 9 bases are shared with TRBD1. This CDR3 has 14 residues. Germline assignment: CDR1 SGHVS and CDR2 FQNEAQ. Trimming removed 2 bases from V and 12 bases from J; junction bases left unmatched: 8. CDR3 sequence (DNA): TGTGCCAGCAGCTTAAGGGACAGGGTCTCTTTGCAGTTCTTC. Its protein is CASSLRDRVSLQFF.